These 5 T cell receptor beta chains were sequenced from one sample in a study of STAT3 mutations in large granular lymphocyte leukemia. Their target antigens are unknown. Notes on the study in general: At least one immunodominant TCR beta clonotype appeared in every T-cell large granular lymphocyte leukemia patient.

Using immunoSEQ multiplex PCR, the repertoire was profiled, and TCRdb retains in-frame clones only, with some absent. The repertoire includes roughly 2,700 clones, 50% to 75% of them detected once, and around nine tenths sits in the top ten. Sequenced sample: peripheral blood mononuclear cells. The source is a man between 60 and 70 years old with T-cell large granular lymphocyte leukemia. Some clones in this sample may be carry-over from other donors' samples.

The chain uses TRBV27 and TRBJ1-5; TRBD1 matches 7 bases. The trim removed 4 bases at V and 1 base at J, leaving 4 bases unmatched. The CDR3 runs 15 residues. Germline assignment: CDR1 MNHEY and CDR2 SMNVEV (reference sequence). The CDR3 DNA reads TGTGCCAGCAGTTCCACAGGGGTGAGCAATCAGCCCCAGCATTTT. It is translated as CASSSTGVSNQPQHF.

The chain is built from TRBV5-4 and TRBJ2-3, with D uncertain. The CDR3 extends over 16 amino acids. Trimming cost V 0 bases and J 4 bases, with 15 bases left between them. CDR1 is SGHNT and CDR2 is YYREEE in the germline V gene (reference sequence). This chain's CDR3 is CASSLGVARVSDTQYF. CDR3 nucleotides: TGTGCCAGCAGCTTGGGGGTTGCTAGAGTCTCAGATACGCAGTATTTT.

This chain's CDR3 is CASSLGSEETQYF. The CDR3 DNA is TGCGCCAGCAGCTTAGGCAGCGAAGAGACCCAGTACTTC. The chain is built from TRBV5-1 and TRBJ2-5; no clear D gene. This CDR3 has 13 amino acids. V lost 2 bases and J lost 3, with 8 bases in between. The germline V gene has CDR1 SGHRS and CDR2 YFSETQ. The entire variable domain, with the rest obtained from reference TRBV5-1 and TRBJ2-5, is as follows: KAGVTQTPRYLIKTRGQQVTLSCSPISGHRSVSWYQQTPGQGLQFLFEYFSETQRNKGNFPGRFSGRQFSNSRSEMNVSTLELGDSALYLCASSLGSEETQYFGPGTRLLVL.

Here the CDR3 reads CASSLDLAYEQYV. DNA of the CDR3: TGTGCCAGCAGCTTGGATTTAGCCTACGAGCAGTACGTC. This chain links TRBV5-4 with TRBJ2-7; D is undetermined. The V end was cut by 0 bases, the J end by 2 bases, with 6 bases between. The CDR3 is made up of 13 amino acids. Germline V gives CDR1 SGHNT, CDR2 YYREEE (reference sequence).

This clone has just a few counts. The chain carries TRBV7-9 and TRBJ1-4; 9 positions agree with TRBD1. V lost 5 bases, J lost 8 bases, and 6 bases stayed unmatched. CDR3 length equals 14 residues. CDR1 is SEHNR and CDR2 is FQNEAQ in the germline V gene (reference sequence). The CDR3, as DNA: TGTGCCAGCAGCAAGACAGGGGGGGAAGAAAAACTGTTTTTT. Translated: CASSKTGGEEKLFF.